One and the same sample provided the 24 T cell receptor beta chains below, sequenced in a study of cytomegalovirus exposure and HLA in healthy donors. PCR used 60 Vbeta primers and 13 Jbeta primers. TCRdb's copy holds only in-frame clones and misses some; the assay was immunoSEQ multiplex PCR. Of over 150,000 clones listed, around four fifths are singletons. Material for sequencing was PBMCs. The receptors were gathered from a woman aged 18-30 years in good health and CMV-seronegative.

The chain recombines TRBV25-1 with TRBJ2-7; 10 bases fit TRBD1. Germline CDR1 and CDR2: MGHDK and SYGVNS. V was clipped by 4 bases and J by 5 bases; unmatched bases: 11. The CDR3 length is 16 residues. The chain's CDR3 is CASSAFGTGDPNEQYF. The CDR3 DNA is TGTGCCAGCAGTGCCTTCGGGACAGGGGATCCGAACGAGCAGTACTTC.

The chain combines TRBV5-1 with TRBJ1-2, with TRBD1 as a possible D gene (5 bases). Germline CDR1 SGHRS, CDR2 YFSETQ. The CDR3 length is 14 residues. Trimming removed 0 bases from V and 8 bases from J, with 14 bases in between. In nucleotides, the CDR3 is TGCGCCAGCAGCTTGGTTGTGGGGCCCGAGGGCTACACCTTC. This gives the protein CASSLVVGPEGYTF.

The CDR3 sequence: CASRRTVGNEQFF. The CDR3 DNA reads TGTGCCAGCAGAAGGACAGTAGGCAATGAGCAGTTCTTC. This sequence joins TRBV2 and TRBJ2-1; D is possibly TRBD1 (6 bases). CDR3 length: 13 amino acids. The germline V gene encodes CDR1 SNHLY and CDR2 FYNNEI. Deletions cut 6 bases from V and 6 bases from J, with 12 bases between.

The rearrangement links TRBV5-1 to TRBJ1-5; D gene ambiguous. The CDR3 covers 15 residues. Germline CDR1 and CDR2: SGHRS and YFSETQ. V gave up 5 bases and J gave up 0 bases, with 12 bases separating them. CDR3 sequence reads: CASRSTPLSNQPQHF. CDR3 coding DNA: TGCGCCAGCAGGTCGACACCTCTTAGCAATCAGCCCCAGCATTTT.

For the CDR3, the DNA is TGCGCCAGCAGGGCGACAGGGGTGTTCAATCAGCCCCAGCATTTT. Translated: CASRATGVFNQPQHF. V is TRBV10-2 and J is TRBJ1-5; TRBD1 aligns across 8 bases. The CDR3 length is 15 residues. Losses at the gene ends were 6 bases for V and 3 bases for J; bases not matched to a gene: 7. The germline gives CDR1 WSHSY, CDR2 SAAADI.

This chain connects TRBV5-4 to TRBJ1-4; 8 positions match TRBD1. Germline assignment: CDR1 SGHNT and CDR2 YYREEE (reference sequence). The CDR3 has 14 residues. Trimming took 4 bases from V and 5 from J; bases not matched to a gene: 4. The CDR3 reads CASSVDRGNEKLFF. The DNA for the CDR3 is TGTGCCAGCAGCGTTGACAGGGGCAATGAAAAACTGTTTTTT.

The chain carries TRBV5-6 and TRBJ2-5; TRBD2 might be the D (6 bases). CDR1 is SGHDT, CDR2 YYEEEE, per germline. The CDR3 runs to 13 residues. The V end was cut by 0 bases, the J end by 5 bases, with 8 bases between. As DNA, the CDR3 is TGTGCCAGCAGCTTGGAGGAGGGTGAGACCCAGTACTTC. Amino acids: CASSLEEGETQYF.

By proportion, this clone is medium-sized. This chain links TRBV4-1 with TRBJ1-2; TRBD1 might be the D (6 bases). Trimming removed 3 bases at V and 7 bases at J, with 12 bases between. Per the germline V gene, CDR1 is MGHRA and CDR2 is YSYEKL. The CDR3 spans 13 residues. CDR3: CASSQGRGVGYTF. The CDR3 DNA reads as TGCGCCAGCAGCCAGGGCAGGGGAGTTGGCTACACCTTC.

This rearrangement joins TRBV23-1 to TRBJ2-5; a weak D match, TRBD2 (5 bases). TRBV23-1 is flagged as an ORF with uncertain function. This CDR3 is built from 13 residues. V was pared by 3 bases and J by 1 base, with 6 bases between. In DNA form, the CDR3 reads TGCGCCAGCAGTCAGGGAGCCCAAGAGACCCAGTACTTC. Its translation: CASSQGAQETQYF.

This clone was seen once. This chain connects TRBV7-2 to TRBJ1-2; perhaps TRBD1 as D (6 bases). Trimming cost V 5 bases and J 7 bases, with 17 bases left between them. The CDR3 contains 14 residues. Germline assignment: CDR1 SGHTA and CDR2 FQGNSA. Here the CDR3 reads CASSQRNREGGYTF. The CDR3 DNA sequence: TGTGCCAGCAGCCAAAGGAACAGGGAGGGTGGCTACACCTTC.

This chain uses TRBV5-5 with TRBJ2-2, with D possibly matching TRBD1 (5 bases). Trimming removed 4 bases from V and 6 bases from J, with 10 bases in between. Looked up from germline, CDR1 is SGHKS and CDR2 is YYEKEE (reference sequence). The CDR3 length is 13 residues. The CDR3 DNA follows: TGTGCCAGCAGCGTGACAGTGGCCGGGGAGCTGTTTTTT. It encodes CASSVTVAGELFF.

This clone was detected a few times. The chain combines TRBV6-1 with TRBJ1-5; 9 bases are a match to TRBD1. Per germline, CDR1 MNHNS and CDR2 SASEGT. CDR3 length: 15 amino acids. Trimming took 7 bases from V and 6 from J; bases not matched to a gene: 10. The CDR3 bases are TGTGCCAGCACCCACAACACAGGGGGCTCTCAGCCCCAGCATTTT. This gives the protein CASTHNTGGSQPQHF.

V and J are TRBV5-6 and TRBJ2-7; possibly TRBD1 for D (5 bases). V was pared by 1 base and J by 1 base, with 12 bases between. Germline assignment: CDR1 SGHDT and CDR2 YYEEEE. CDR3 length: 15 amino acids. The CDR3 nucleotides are TGTGCCAGCAGCTTGTTGGACATCCCTTCCTACGAGCAGTACTTC. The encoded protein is CASSLLDIPSYEQYF.

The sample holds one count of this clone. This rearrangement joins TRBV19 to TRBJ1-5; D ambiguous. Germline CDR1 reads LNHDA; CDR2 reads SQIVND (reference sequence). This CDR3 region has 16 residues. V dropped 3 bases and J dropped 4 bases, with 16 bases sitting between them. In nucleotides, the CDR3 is TGTGCCAGTAGTATCTTGGCAGAAAAACATAATCAGCCCCAGCATTTT. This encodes CASSILAEKHNQPQHF.

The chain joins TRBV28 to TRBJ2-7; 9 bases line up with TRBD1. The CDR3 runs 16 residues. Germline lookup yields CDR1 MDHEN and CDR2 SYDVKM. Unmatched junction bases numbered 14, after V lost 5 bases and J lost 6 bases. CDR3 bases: TGTGCCAGCAGTGGGGACAGGGTAGCAATAGGGGTCGAGCAGTACTTC. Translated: CASSGDRVAIGVEQYF.

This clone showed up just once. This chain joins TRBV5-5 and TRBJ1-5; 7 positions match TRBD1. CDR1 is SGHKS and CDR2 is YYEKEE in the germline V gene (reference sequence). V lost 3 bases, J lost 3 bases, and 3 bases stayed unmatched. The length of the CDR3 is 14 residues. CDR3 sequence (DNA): TGTGCCAGCAGCTGGACAGGTGACAATCAGCCCCAGCATTTT. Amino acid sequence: CASSWTGDNQPQHF.

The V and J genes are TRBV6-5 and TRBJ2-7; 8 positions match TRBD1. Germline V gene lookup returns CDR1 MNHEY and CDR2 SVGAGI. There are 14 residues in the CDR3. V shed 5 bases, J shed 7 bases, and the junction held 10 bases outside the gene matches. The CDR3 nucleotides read TGTGCCAGCAGTCGAGGGACAGGAGCTGGGGAGCAGTACTTC. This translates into CASSRGTGAGEQYF.

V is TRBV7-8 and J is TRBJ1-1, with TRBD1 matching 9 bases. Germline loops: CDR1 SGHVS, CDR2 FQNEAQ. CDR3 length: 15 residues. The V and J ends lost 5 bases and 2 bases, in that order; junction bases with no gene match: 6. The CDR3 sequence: CASSPWDRVNTEAFF. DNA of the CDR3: TGTGCCAGCAGCCCCTGGGACAGGGTCAACACTGAAGCTTTCTTT.

The CDR3 loop is CASSSPGTLRYEQYF. The CDR3 region has the DNA TGTGCCAGCAGTTCCCCCGGGACACTTCGGTACGAGCAGTACTTC. The chain employs TRBV28 and TRBJ2-7; a weak D match, TRBD1 (6 bases). The CDR3 has 15 amino acids. Between the trimmed V and J ends, which lost 4 bases and 4 bases, there was a span of 17 bases. Germline V gene data show CDR1 as MDHEN and CDR2 as SYDVKM.

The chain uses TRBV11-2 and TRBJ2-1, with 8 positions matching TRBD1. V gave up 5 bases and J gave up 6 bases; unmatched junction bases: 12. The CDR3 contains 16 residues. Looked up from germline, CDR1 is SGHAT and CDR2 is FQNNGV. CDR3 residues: CASSPDLDRVPNEQFF. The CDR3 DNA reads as TGTGCCAGCAGCCCCGACCTGGACAGGGTCCCCAATGAGCAGTTCTTC.

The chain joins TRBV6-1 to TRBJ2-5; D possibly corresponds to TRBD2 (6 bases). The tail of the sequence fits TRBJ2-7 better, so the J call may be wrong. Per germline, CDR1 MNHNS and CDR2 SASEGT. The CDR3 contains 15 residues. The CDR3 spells CASSEIAAPLSEQYF. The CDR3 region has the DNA TGTGCCAGCAGTGAGATAGCGGCCCCTCTGAGCGAGCAGTACTTC.

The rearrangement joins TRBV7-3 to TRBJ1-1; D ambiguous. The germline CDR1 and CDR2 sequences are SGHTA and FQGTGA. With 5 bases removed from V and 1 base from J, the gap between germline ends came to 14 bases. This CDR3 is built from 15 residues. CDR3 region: CASSPGNLKNTEAFF. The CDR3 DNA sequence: TGTGCCAGCAGCCCAGGAAACCTAAAGAACACTGAAGCTTTCTTT.

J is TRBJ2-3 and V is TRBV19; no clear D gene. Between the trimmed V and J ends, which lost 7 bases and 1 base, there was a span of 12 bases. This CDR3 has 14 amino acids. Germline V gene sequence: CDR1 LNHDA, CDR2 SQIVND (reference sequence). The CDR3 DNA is TGTGCCAGTACTCGAGACAAACGCACAGATACGCAGTATTTT. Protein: CASTRDKRTDTQYF.

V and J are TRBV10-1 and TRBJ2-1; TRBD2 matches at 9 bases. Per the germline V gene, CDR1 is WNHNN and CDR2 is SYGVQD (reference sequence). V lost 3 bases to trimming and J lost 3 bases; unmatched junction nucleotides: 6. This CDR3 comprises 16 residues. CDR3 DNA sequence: TGCGCCAGCAGTGAAATTGCGGGAGGGAACTACAATGAGCAGTTCTTC. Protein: CASSEIAGGNYNEQFF.